The subject of this entry is one T cell receptor beta chain. Its antigen is not known. These data come from a study of T cell responses to AZD1222 COVID-19 vaccine. Repertoires were generated with immunoSEQ multiplex PCR, while TCRdb's copy carries only in-frame clones and drops some. The table includes roughly 43,000 clones, just under 80% detected once. V was pared by 0 bases and J by 3 bases, with 6 bases of the junction left unmatched. The CDR3 spans 16 residues. Germline CDR1 reads SGHRS; CDR2 reads YFSETQ. General study results and limits: Variant regions that are unmutated are reportedly the target of nearly half of spike-specific TCRs.

The material was peripheral blood, obtained 28 days after the second dose of the MenACWY control vaccine. The sequence was obtained from an adult who received the MenACWY meningococcal vaccine as a control. V and J are TRBV5-1 and TRBJ2-1, with 7 bases matching TRBD2. The CDR3, as DNA: TGCGCCAGCAGCTTGGAGAGCGGGGAAAACTACAATGAGCAGTTCTTC. Protein: CASSLESGENYNEQFF.